Each of the 4 T cell receptor beta chains below was sequenced from the same sample in a study of T cell responses to AZD1222 COVID-19 vaccine. The assay was immunoSEQ multiplex PCR, and TCRdb's table has in-frame clones only and misses some. Here the sample spans approximately 200,000 clones, about 93% being singletons. The source material was peripheral blood, sampled 28 days after the second AZD1222 dose. These receptor sequences come from an adult who received the AZD1222 COVID-19 vaccine.

The V and J genes are TRBV19 and TRBJ2-1, with TRBD1 matching over 9 bases. The CDR3 has 16 residues. Germline loops: CDR1 LNHDA, CDR2 SQIVND (reference sequence). V lost 5 bases, J lost 5 bases, and 10 bases stayed unmatched. This CDR3 is CASSPGTGLPHNEQFF. The CDR3, as DNA: TGTGCCAGTAGTCCTGGGACAGGGCTACCTCACAATGAGCAGTTCTTC.

The rearrangement uses TRBV28 and TRBJ1-6; D may be TRBD1 (5 bases). The germline gives CDR1 MDHEN, CDR2 SYDVKM. V was cut by 2 bases and J by 7 bases, with 9 bases left in between. The CDR3 consists of 14 residues. Here the CDR3 reads CASSLRGANSPLHF. The CDR3 DNA follows: TGTGCCAGCAGTTTACGGGGCGCGAATTCACCCCTCCACTTT.

The rearrangement uses TRBV4-1 and TRBJ1-6; perhaps TRBD1 as D (5 bases). V lost 1 base and J 7 bases, leaving 14 bases between the germline ends. Looked up from germline, CDR1 is MGHRA and CDR2 is YSYEKL. This CDR3 is built from 16 residues. As DNA, the CDR3 is TGCGCCAGCAGCCAAGGGCAGGGCACGGGGAATTCACCCCTCCACTTT. It encodes CASSQGQGTGNSPLHF.

The chain has TRBV12-3 or TRBV12-4 and TRBJ1-1; weak D call: TRBD1 (5 bases). The V end lost 3 bases, the J end lost 5 bases, and 10 bases lay between the germline ends. The CDR3 has 13 amino acids. The CDR3 loop is CASSFQGRTEAFF. The CDR3 DNA reads TGTGCCAGCAGTTTCCAGGGTCGGACTGAAGCTTTCTTT.